A selection of T cell receptor beta chains follows, all from one sample in a study of human T cells and chemical hapten exposure. TCRdb passed the RACE reads through MiXCR, listing each CDR3 protein once. This table holds about 80,000 distinct CDR3 sequences, 13% to 15% found once. This material consisted of whole blood, taken in connection with sensitization to the hapten diphenylcyclopropenone (DPC). These receptors were obtained from a woman in her forties or fifties with alopecia areata. Some clones in this sample may be carry-over from other donors' samples. The CDR3 runs from the conserved cysteine through the conserved F or W. The D gene is left open where the match is weak. Part of the rows lack a size; the others show once, few, many or a class for expanded clones.

TRBJ1-3,NA,NA,TRBV30,TGTGCCACACGACGGTACCTCTCTGGAAACACCATATATTTT,CATRRYLSGNTIYF
TRBJ2-1,NA,NA,TRBV28,TGTGCCAGCAGCCACATTCAGAATGAGCAGTTCTTC,CASSHIQNEQFF
TRBJ2-3,TRBD2,few,TRBV7-2,TGTGCCAGCAGCTTACAGTGGGGGGGTCGGAGCACAGATACGCAGTATTTT,CASSLQWGGRSTDTQYF
TRBJ1-2,NA,few,TRBV3-1,TGTGCCAGCAGCGATCGCTTGTATGGCTACACCTTC,CASSDRLYGYTF
TRBJ1-2,NA,many,TRBV20-1,TGCAGTGCTCGACCCCCCGACTATGGCTACACCTTC,CSARPPDYGYTF
TRBJ2-1,NA,NA,TRBV4-2,TGTGCCAGCAGCCCCTACGGGCAGGGCGCTGAGCAGTTCTTC,CASSPYGQGAEQFF
TRBJ2-7,NA,many,TRBV6-1,TGTGCCAGCAGTGAGGCGCCGGGAAACGTGTACGAGCAGTACTTC,CASSEAPGNVYEQYF
TRBJ1-3,TRBD1,few,TRBV28,TGTGCCAGCAGTTTGTGGGACAGTAAAAGGGGTTCTGGAAACACCATATATTTT,CASSLWDSKRGSGNTIYF
TRBJ2-3,NA,few,TRBV15,TGTGCCACCAGCAGAGGGAACAGGGGACTCACAGATACGCAGTATTTT,CATSRGNRGLTDTQYF
TRBJ1-2,NA,few,TRBV29-1,TGCAGCGTTGCTACGTCTGTCGATGGCTACACCTTC,CSVATSVDGYTF
TRBJ1-5,TRBD1,NA,TRBV19,TGTGCCAGTAGTATCACAGGGGTCTATAGCAATCAGCCCCAGCATTTT,CASSITGVYSNQPQHF
TRBJ2-7,NA,few,TRBV14,TGTGCCAGCAGCCAACAAACCGCGGGTGGCTACGAGCAGTACTTC,CASSQQTAGGYEQYF
TRBJ1-4,NA,few,TRBV19,TGTGCCAGTAGCACGGCCCAGGGGATTAATGAAAAACTGTTTTTT,CASSTAQGINEKLFF
TRBJ2-7,NA,NA,TRBV29-1,TGCAGCGTTGAAAAGGTAGGAGGCGGCGAGCAGTACTTC,CSVEKVGGGEQYF
TRBJ2-3,TRBD2,few,TRBV7-9,TGTGCCAGCAGCTCGACTAGCGGGGGGGCCCCAGATACGCAGTATTTT,CASSSTSGGAPDTQYF
TRBJ1-1,NA,many,TRBV28,TGTGCCAGCAGTTTATCACCTCCCATGAACACTGAAGCTTTCTTT,CASSLSPPMNTEAFF
TRBJ1-1,NA,many,TRBV5-5,TGTGCCAGCAGCTTGGCTGTAGGGAAGAACACTGAAGCTTTCTTT,CASSLAVGKNTEAFF
TRBJ2-7,NA,NA,TRBV29-1,TGCAGCGTTGTTCAGGGCTCCTACGAGCAGTACTTC,CSVVQGSYEQYF
TRBJ2-1,NA,NA,TRBV21-1,TGTGCCAGCAGCAAACTGCAGGGGGCTAGGTCCTACAATGAGCAGTTCTTC,CASSKLQGARSYNEQFF
TRBJ1-2,NA,few,TRBV18,TGTGCCAGCTCCCCCTCCGCAGCGAACTATGGCTACACCTTC,CASSPSAANYGYTF
TRBJ1-1,NA,NA,TRBV5-1,TGCGCCAGCAGCCTGGGAAGCCTTGCGCAAGCTTTCTTT,CASSLGSLAQAFF
TRBJ1-5,NA,NA,TRBV7-2,TGTGCCAGCAGCATTTCCGGGACCGCCGCAATCGAGCCCCAGCATTTT,CASSISGTAAIEPQHF
TRBJ2-5,NA,few,TRBV6-2/TRBV6-3,TGTGCCAGCAGTTACGACCACCTGAAGACCCAGTACTTC,CASSYDHLKTQYF
TRBJ1-2,TRBD1,few,TRBV29-1,TGCAGCGTTGCGACAGGGGGCGGCAATGGCTACACCTTC,CSVATGGGNGYTF
TRBJ2-7,NA,many,TRBV20-1,TGCAGTGCTAGAGATCATGGGGGTCCCTACGAGCAGTACTTC,CSARDHGGPYEQYF
TRBJ2-1,TRBD2,many,TRBV3-1,TGTGCCAGCAGCCAAGGGCTAGCGGGAGCCAACTACAATGAGCAGTTCTTC,CASSQGLAGANYNEQFF
TRBJ2-1,TRBD2,few,TRBV7-6,TGTGCCAGCAGCTTATTCCAAGCGGGAACCTACAATGAGCAGTTCTTC,CASSLFQAGTYNEQFF
TRBJ2-5,NA,few,TRBV7-6,TGTGCCAGCAGCCGGGGCGGGTCCCAAGAGACCCAGTACTTC,CASSRGGSQETQYF
TRBJ2-3,TRBD1,NA,TRBV14,TGTGCCAGCAGCCAACTAACCGGGACAGAATACACAGATACGCAGTATTTT,CASSQLTGTEYTDTQYF
TRBJ2-1,TRBD2,few,TRBV14,TGTGCCAGCAGCCGAAAAGGAGCTAGCGGGAGTTTATATGGATCGGTCTTC,CASSRKGASGSLYGSVF
TRBJ2-2,TRBD1,few,TRBV19,TGTGCCAGTGGCCGACAGGGGCTTGGCGGGGAGCTGTTTTTT,CASGRQGLGGELFF
TRBJ2-1,NA,NA,TRBV6-6,TGTGCCAGCAGTATCGACCTAGTAATGGAGCAGTTCTTC,CASSIDLVMEQFF
TRBJ1-4,NA,NA,TRBV11-2,TGTGCCAGCAGCGAAAGCGGTAACATTAATGAAAAACTGTTTTTT,CASSESGNINEKLFF
TRBJ1-1,NA,many,TRBV7-8,TGTGCCAGCAGCAAACAGACAGGGAACACTGAAGCTTTCTTT,CASSKQTGNTEAFF
TRBJ2-2,TRBD1,NA,TRBV7-2,TGTGCCAGCAGCTTCGACAGGGTCGCCGGGGAGCTGTTTTTT,CASSFDRVAGELFF
TRBJ1-2,TRBD1,few,TRBV12-3/TRBV12-4,TGTGCCAGCAGTCCGCGGGACAGGGAGAGCTATGGCTACACCTTC,CASSPRDRESYGYTF
TRBJ1-1,NA,NA,TRBV18,TGTGCCAGCTCACCACCGAATTTGCGCACTGAAGCTTTCTTT,CASSPPNLRTEAFF
TRBJ1-1,NA,few,TRBV11-2,TGTGCCAGCAGCCCACAACCGGTCGGACACGAAACCGACTTT,CASSPQPVGHETDF
TRBJ2-7,NA,few,TRBV2,TGTGCCAGCAGTGTTTATCAGGGACTCTACGAGCAGTACTTC,CASSVYQGLYEQYF
TRBJ2-7,NA,NA,TRBV7-9,TGTGCCAGCAGCCAAACCGGGACATCGAAGCAGTACTTC,CASSQTGTSKQYF
TRBJ2-2,NA,many,TRBV11-2,TGTGCCAGCAGCTTATTCGGGCAGGGTGGCACCGGGGAGCTGTTTTTT,CASSLFGQGGTGELFF
TRBJ2-4,NA,NA,TRBV20-1,TGCAGTGTCGGCGTGGCCAAAAACATTCAGTACTTC,CSVGVAKNIQYF
TRBJ2-3,TRBD2,few,TRBV19,TGTGCCAGTCGTCGGGAGGGCACAGATACGCAGTATTTT,CASRREGTDTQYF
TRBJ1-5,NA,NA,TRBV10-2,TGCGCCAGCAGTCCAGACAACCGCAATCAGCCCCAGCATTTT,CASSPDNRNQPQHF
TRBJ2-1,TRBD2,NA,TRBV24-1,TGTGCCACCAGTGAGGGGGGACTAGCGGATGACAATGAGCAGTTCTTC,CATSEGGLADDNEQFF
TRBJ1-1,TRBD1,few,TRBV11-2,TGTGCCAGCAGCGTGGGACAGGGGGCCACTGAAGCTTTCTTT,CASSVGQGATEAFF